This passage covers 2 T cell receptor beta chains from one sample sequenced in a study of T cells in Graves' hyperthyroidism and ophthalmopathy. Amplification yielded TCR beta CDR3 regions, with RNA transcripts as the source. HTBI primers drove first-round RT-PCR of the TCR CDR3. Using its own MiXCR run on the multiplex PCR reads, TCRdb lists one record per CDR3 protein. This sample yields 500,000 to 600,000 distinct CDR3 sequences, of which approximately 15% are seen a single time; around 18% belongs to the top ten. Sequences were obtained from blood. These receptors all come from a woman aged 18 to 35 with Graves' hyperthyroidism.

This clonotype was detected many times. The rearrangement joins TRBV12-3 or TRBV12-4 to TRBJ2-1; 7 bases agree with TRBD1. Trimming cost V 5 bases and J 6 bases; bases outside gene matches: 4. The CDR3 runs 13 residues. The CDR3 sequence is CASSIGTANEQFF. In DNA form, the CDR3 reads TGTGCCAGCAGTATTGGGACAGCCAATGAGCAGTTCTTC.

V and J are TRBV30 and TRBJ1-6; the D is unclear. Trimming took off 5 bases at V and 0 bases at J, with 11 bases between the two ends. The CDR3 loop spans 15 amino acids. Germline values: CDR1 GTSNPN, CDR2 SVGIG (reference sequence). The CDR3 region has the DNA TGTGCCTGGGGTTTCTGGAGCTCCTATAATTCACCCCTCCACTTT. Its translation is CAWGFWSSYNSPLHF.